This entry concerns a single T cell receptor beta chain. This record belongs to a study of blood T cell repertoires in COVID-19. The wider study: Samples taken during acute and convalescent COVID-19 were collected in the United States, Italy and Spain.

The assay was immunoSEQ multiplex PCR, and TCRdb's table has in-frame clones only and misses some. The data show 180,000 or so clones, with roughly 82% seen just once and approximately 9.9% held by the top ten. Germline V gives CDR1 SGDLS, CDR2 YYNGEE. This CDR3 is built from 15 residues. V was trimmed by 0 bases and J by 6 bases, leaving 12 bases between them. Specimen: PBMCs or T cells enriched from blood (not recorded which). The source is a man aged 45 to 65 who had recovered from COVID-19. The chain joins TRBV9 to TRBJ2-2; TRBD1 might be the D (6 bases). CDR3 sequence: CASSVEAYRAGELFF. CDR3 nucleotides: TGTGCCAGCAGCGTAGAGGCCTACAGGGCCGGGGAGCTGTTTTTT.